The 32 T cell receptor beta chains reported below all come from one sample, sequenced in a study of T cells expressing NK-cell markers. TCRdb re-called the 5' RACE reads; one entry per CDR3 protein, DNA not given. Its table records approximately 150,000 distinct CDR3 sequences. The sequencing sample was made of blood T cells: a sorted CD56 or NKG2C T cell subset, CD4+ or CD8+ T cells, or bulk PBMC T cells (not recorded which). These receptors were obtained from a man in his late teens or twenties in good health.

CDR3 in amino acids: CATSDFLAGVGTGELFF. V and J are TRBV24-1 and TRBJ2-2; the TCRdb D gene call, TRBD2, has no DNA to confirm it. This CDR3 contains 17 residues. Looked up from germline, CDR1 is KGHDR and CDR2 is SFDVKD.

This chain uses TRBV11-2 with TRBJ2-5. There are 12 residues in the CDR3. Germline CDR1 reads SGHAT; CDR2 reads FQNNGV. This CDR3 is CASSWVGETQYF.

The V gene is TRBV30, the J gene TRBJ2-7; TCRdb reports TRBD1, a call that lacks DNA to check it against. The CDR3 consists of 16 residues. Germline V lookup: CDR1 GTSNPN, CDR2 SVGIG (reference sequence). Here the CDR3 reads CAWSHPGRQDFYEQYF.

The V and J genes are TRBV29-1 and TRBJ1-1; the D call of TRBD1 rests on TCRdb alone, since no DNA is present to check it. The germline V gene encodes CDR1 SQVTM and CDR2 ANQGSEA. The CDR3 is 13 amino acids. CDR3 region: CSVEGGASTEAFF.

The chain uses TRBV5-6 and TRBJ2-1. Germline lookup yields CDR1 SGHDT and CDR2 YYEEEE. The CDR3 length is 16 residues. The CDR3 spells CASSLAGLMIANEQFF.

The chain links TRBV7-9 to TRBJ1-5; the TRBD1 assignment by TCRdb is unverifiable without DNA. The CDR3 consists of 14 residues. Per the germline V gene, CDR1 is SEHNR and CDR2 is FQNEAQ (reference sequence). The chain's CDR3 is CASSLSGVGQPQHF.

CDR3 loop: CATSEKGGKPYEQYF. V is TRBV24-1 and J is TRBJ2-7; as DNA is missing, the TRBD1 call by TCRdb cannot be tested. The CDR3 spans 15 residues. Looked up from germline, CDR1 is KGHDR and CDR2 is SFDVKD.

The CDR3 here is CASLLGGEQFF. This chain connects TRBV12-3 or TRBV12-4 to TRBJ2-1. CDR3 length: 11 residues.

The CDR3 reads CASSLALYEQYF. The rearrangement joins TRBV7-9 to TRBJ2-7. Germline CDR1 and CDR2: SEHNR and FQNEAQ (reference sequence). CDR3 length equals 12 residues. Full variable domain (missing parts from reference TRBV7-9 and TRBJ2-7): DTGVSQNPRHKITKRGQNVTFRCDPISEHNRLYWYRQTLGQGPEFLTYFQNEAQLEKSRLLSDRFSAERPKGSFSTLEIQRTEQGDSAMYLCASSLALYEQYFGPGTRLTVT.

CDR3 loop: CATSGSGSEETQYF. V is TRBV15 and J is TRBJ2-5; as DNA is missing, the TRBD2 call by TCRdb cannot be tested. Germline CDR1 is LNHNV and CDR2 is YYDKDF (reference sequence). The CDR3 loop spans 14 amino acids.

The chain couples TRBV24-1 to TRBJ2-7; TCRdb gives TRBD1 as the D gene, but with no DNA this cannot be confirmed. The CDR3 covers 14 residues. Germline CDR1 and CDR2: KGHDR and SFDVKD. This CDR3 reads CATSDFRDNKRGYF.

The rearrangement uses TRBV6-2 or TRBV6-3 and TRBJ2-3; TCRdb's D call of TRBD2 is untestable without DNA. CDR3 length: 16 residues. Per the germline V gene, CDR1 is MNHEY and CDR2 is SVGEGT. The CDR3 reads CASSTPLGSGTDTQYF.

The chain uses TRBV15 and TRBJ1-5. The CDR3 length is 13 residues. Germline CDR1 is LNHNV and CDR2 is YYDKDF (reference sequence). CDR3: CATSVWVNQPQHF.

This sequence joins TRBV13 and TRBJ2-4; the D call of TRBD2 rests on TCRdb alone, since no DNA is present to check it. The CDR3 covers 16 residues. The V gene's germline CDR1 is PRHDT and CDR2 FYEKMQ (reference sequence). The CDR3 region is CASSNTAGMAGNIQYF.

The V call is TRBV19, the J call TRBJ1-5. This CDR3 region has 12 residues. The germline V gene encodes CDR1 LNHDA and CDR2 SQIVND (reference sequence). This CDR3 reads CASSIVSQPQHF.

The chain combines TRBV7-3 with TRBJ2-2; TCRdb calls TRBD1, which cannot be checked without DNA. CDR1 is SGHTA and CDR2 is FQGTGA in the germline V gene. The length of the CDR3 is 16 residues. This CDR3 is CASSLHDRINTGELFF.

J is TRBJ2-7 and V is TRBV20-1; the TCRdb call, TRBD2, lacks DNA for checking. This CDR3 contains 16 residues. Per germline, CDR1 DFQATT and CDR2 SNEGSKA (reference sequence). CDR3: CSARGRFGTSNYEQYF.

This rearrangement joins TRBV20-1 to TRBJ2-5; the D call of TRBD2 rests on TCRdb alone, since no DNA is present to check it. The CDR3 runs 14 residues. In germline, CDR1 is DFQATT, CDR2 SNEGSKA (reference sequence). CDR3 protein: CSASGTSFRETQYF.

The chain couples TRBV2 to TRBJ2-1; the D gene TCRdb calls, TRBD2, cannot be checked with no DNA. The CDR3 covers 16 residues. Looked up from germline, CDR1 is SNHLY and CDR2 is FYNNEI. The CDR3 reads CASSPTGLAGVNEQFF.

This chain's CDR3 is CASSVEGTGGEKLFF. This rearrangement joins TRBV9 to TRBJ1-4; TCRdb lists TRBD1, though no DNA is available to test this call. This CDR3 has 15 residues. From germline, CDR1 is SGDLS and CDR2 YYNGEE.

V and J are TRBV6-6 and TRBJ2-1; TCRdb calls TRBD1, which cannot be checked without DNA. The CDR3 totals 12 residues. Germline V gives CDR1 MNHNY, CDR2 SVGAGI (reference sequence). The CDR3 loop is CASSDQGPPPFF.

The CDR3 sequence is CASSDPTDYEQYF. The chain is built from TRBV9 and TRBJ2-7. CDR3 length: 13 amino acids. Looked up from germline, CDR1 is SGDLS and CDR2 is YYNGEE.

V usage is TRBV3-1 and J usage is TRBJ2-1. Per germline, CDR1 LGHDT and CDR2 YNNKEL (reference sequence). CDR3 size: 11 residues. The CDR3 loop reads CASLFGSEQFF.

This chain links TRBV12-2 with TRBJ2-1; the TCRdb call, TRBD1, lacks DNA for checking. TRBV12-2 constitutes a pseudogene. This CDR3 is 21 amino acids long. CDR3 loop: CASRLAGSDAPNETSYNEQFF.

The J gene is TRBJ2-7, the V gene TRBV6-1. Germline loops: CDR1 MNHNS, CDR2 SASEGT. This CDR3 has 14 amino acids. The CDR3 sequence is CASSSVTGLYEQYF.

The chain has TRBV5-6 and TRBJ2-1; with no DNA, the TCRdb D assignment of TRBD2 cannot be verified. CDR3 length: 13 amino acids. From germline, CDR1 is SGHDT and CDR2 YYEEEE. The CDR3 here is CASSTGPGDEQFF.

The V gene is TRBV11-2, the J gene TRBJ2-1. The germline V gene has CDR1 SGHAT and CDR2 FQNNGV. The CDR3 consists of 12 residues. This CDR3 reads CASRNRRIEQFF. Full variable domain (missing parts from reference TRBV11-2 and TRBJ2-1): EAGVAQSPRYKIIEKRQSVAFWCNPISGHATLYWYQQILGQGPKLLIQFQNNGVVDDSQLPKDRFSAERLKGVDSTLKIQPAKLEDSAVYLCASRNRRIEQFFGPGTRLTVL.

The genes are TRBV13 and TRBJ2-1; the TRBD2 assignment by TCRdb is unverifiable without DNA. Germline V CDR1 and CDR2: PRHDT, FYEKMQ (reference sequence). CDR3 size: 17 residues. The CDR3 here is CASSLNGAGILGNEQFF.

The chain links TRBV11-2 to TRBJ2-1; as DNA is missing, the TRBD2 call by TCRdb cannot be tested. The CDR3 has 19 amino acids. From germline, CDR1 is SGHAT and CDR2 FQNNGV. The CDR3 loop is CASSPVVAGGPSSYNEQFF.

The chain carries TRBV12-3 or TRBV12-4 and TRBJ2-2; with no DNA, the TCRdb D assignment of TRBD1 cannot be verified. This CDR3 comprises 13 residues. CDR3 sequence reads: CASTGQGPGELFF.

The V and J genes are TRBV16 and TRBJ1-1; no DNA is available, so the TRBD1 call from TCRdb remains unchecked. In germline, CDR1 is KGHSY, CDR2 FQNENV. This CDR3 has 15 residues. CDR3 sequence reads: CASSHPGTGNTEAFF. The whole variable domain, remainder taken from reference TRBV16 and TRBJ1-1, is GEEVAQTPKHLVRGEGQKAKLYCAPIKGHSYVFWYQQVLKNEFKFLISFQNENVFDETGMPKERFSAKCLPNSPCSLEIQATKLEDSAVYFCASSHPGTGNTEAFFGQGTRLTVV.

The chain uses TRBV20-1 and TRBJ1-5; TCRdb lists TRBD1, though no DNA is available to test this call. Germline V gene lookup returns CDR1 DFQATT and CDR2 SNEGSKA (reference sequence). This CDR3 is built from 13 residues. The CDR3 loop is CSARDGYNQPQHF.